The 17 T cell receptor beta chains given below trace back to one sample, sequenced in a study of T-cell reconstitution after alpha-beta-depleted transplantation in children (dated by TCRdb to 2016 to 2017). The treatment or condition label on this specimen signifies: allogeneic hematopoietic cell transplantation with graft depleted of TCRalphabeta T cells and CD19 B cells. The library was obtained by PCR. These reads were obtained on an Illumina HiSeq 2500. TCR libraries were prepared with molecular barcoding, using unique molecular identifiers to normalize TCRbeta repertoire quantification. TCRdb reworked the public reads: Q25 trimming with fastp, MiXCR clone assembly, productive beta chains retained. Every entry covers one CDR3 protein and lists the most common genes and DNA from its rows. The sample table holds fewer than 500,000 distinct CDR3 sequences, of which 43% were seen once. The top ten hold approximately 30% of the sample.

Sequencing was performed on PBMCs, taken before TCRalphabeta/CD19-depleted stem cell transplant. All receptors come from a girl aged 2 to 10 with aplastic anemia, due to receive a stem cell transplant.

This clonotype occurred a few times. V is TRBV6-1 and J is TRBJ2-7, with 13 bases fitting TRBD2. J gave up 2 bases and V 7 bases, and 5 bases lay outside the gene matches. Per the germline V gene, CDR1 is MNHNS and CDR2 is SASEGT. This CDR3 spans 15 amino acids. CDR3 sequence (DNA): TGTGCCAGCACCACCGGGACTAGCGGGGCCTACGAGCAGTACTTC. Translation: CASTTGTSGAYEQYF.

This sequence joins TRBV7-2 and TRBJ2-7; the D is unclear. V lost 6 bases to trimming and J lost 4 bases, with 13 bases between them. Germline V CDR1 and CDR2: SGHTA, FQGNSA. The CDR3 loop spans 13 amino acids. CDR3 loop: CASRPGRPYEQYF. The CDR3 coding sequence is TGTGCCAGCAGACCCGGGCGGCCATACGAGCAGTACTTC.

The rearrangement links TRBV4-1 to TRBJ2-5; D is unclear. Germline CDR1 reads MGHRA; CDR2 reads YSYEKL. The V and J ends lost 2 bases and 4 bases respectively, with 11 bases between them. The CDR3 is 14 residues long. As DNA, the CDR3 is TGCGCCAGCAGCCAACACGGGTTGGGAGAGACCCAGTACTTC. Translation gives CASSQHGLGETQYF.

This clonotype was found a few times. The genes are TRBV25-1 and TRBJ1-1; D is perhaps TRBD1 (5 bases). The CDR3 is 15 residues long. Trimming shortened V by 4 bases and J by 6 bases, and 18 bases separated the two germline ends. Germline loops: CDR1 MGHDK, CDR2 SYGVNS. CDR3 loop: CASSGVKRGIPEAFF. In DNA, the CDR3 is TGTGCCAGCAGTGGAGTCAAAAGGGGAATCCCTGAAGCTTTCTTT.

This clonotype was seen repeatedly, ten times or more. This chain links TRBV5-1 with TRBJ2-3, with D tentatively TRBD2 (5 bases). The germline V gene has CDR1 SGHRS and CDR2 YFSETQ. This CDR3 spans 14 amino acids. The ends were cut back, 0 bases at V and 5 bases at J, with 10 bases in the middle. CDR3 region: CASSLGGRQDTQYF. The CDR3 region has the DNA TGCGCCAGCAGCTTGGGAGGGAGACAAGATACGCAGTATTTT. The entire variable domain, with the rest obtained from reference TRBV5-1 and TRBJ2-3, is as follows: KAGVTQTPRYLIKTRGQQVTLSCSPISGHRSVSWYQQTPGQGLQFLFEYFSETQRNKGNFPGRFSGRQFSNSRSEMNVSTLELGDSALYLCASSLGGRQDTQYFGPGTRLTVL.

J is TRBJ1-1 and V is TRBV29-1; D not certain. The germline V gene encodes CDR1 SQVTM and CDR2 ANQGSEA. V was trimmed by 7 bases and J by 4 bases, leaving 7 bases between them. CDR3 size: 10 residues. CDR3 sequence reads: CSGAGTEAFF. In DNA form, the CDR3 reads TGCAGCGGGGCCGGCACTGAAGCTTTCTTT.

A few counts support this clonotype. The chain combines TRBV5-5 with TRBJ1-4; 11 bases are shared with TRBD1. V lost 4 bases to trimming and J lost 6 bases; unmatched junction nucleotides: 8. The CDR3 length is 16 residues. Germline lookup yields CDR1 SGHKS and CDR2 YYEKEE (reference sequence). The DNA of the CDR3 is TGTGCCAGCAGCCTGGACAGGGGGCGAGGGGATGAAAAACTGTTTTTT. This codes for CASSLDRGRGDEKLFF.

This rearrangement joins TRBV6-5 to TRBJ2-5; D uncertain. The CDR3 extends over 16 amino acids. CDR1 MNHEY and CDR2 SVGAGI come from the germline V gene. V lost 0 bases and J 1 base, leaving 12 bases between the germline ends. This CDR3 is CASSYSIGSVQETQYF. Here the CDR3 DNA reads TGTGCCAGCAGTTACTCGATAGGGTCGGTCCAAGAGACCCAGTACTTC.

A remark on this clonotype: At one end the junction does not follow the germline gene, possibly because of a read error. The chain links TRBV2 to TRBJ2-3; TRBD2 matches 12 bases. CDR1 is SNHLY, CDR2 FYNNEI, per germline. The CDR3 covers 17 residues. The CDR3 loop reads CASTERLAGGGTDTQYF. CDR3 in DNA: TGTGCCAGCACTGAACGGCTAGCGGGAGGGGGCACAGATACGCAGTATTTT.

This clonotype has more than one count but fewer than ten. V gene TRBV5-1 combines with J gene TRBJ2-5; perhaps D is TRBD1 or TRBD2 (5 bases each). The germline V and J ends were trimmed by 1 base and 5 bases, with 12 bases remaining between them. This CDR3 region has 14 residues. CDR1 and CDR2 (germline): SGHRS, YFSETQ. CDR3 in amino acids: CASSLYGGLETQYF. The CDR3 region has the DNA TGCGCCAGCAGCTTGTATGGGGGATTGGAGACCCAGTACTTC. Full variable domain (remainder filled in from reference TRBV5-1 and TRBJ2-5): KAGVTQTPRYLIKTRGQQVTLSCSPISGHRSVSWYQQTPGQGLQFLFEYFSETQRNKGNFPGRFSGRQFSNSRSEMNVSTLELGDSALYLCASSLYGGLETQYFGPGTRLLVL.

The chain combines TRBV6-1 with TRBJ1-1; tentatively, D is TRBD1 (6 bases). The CDR3 runs 15 residues. V gave up 2 bases and J gave up 6 bases, with 16 bases separating them. Germline V gives CDR1 MNHNS, CDR2 SASEGT. CDR3 sequence (DNA): TGTGCCAGCAGTGAACAAGAAACAGGGATACCTGAAGCTTTCTTT. Translated: CASSEQETGIPEAFF.

In this sample, this clonotype turned up a few times. The rearrangement joins TRBV20-1 to TRBJ2-7; 8 positions match TRBD1. This CDR3 has 14 residues. V dropped 1 base and J dropped 4; count of bases not matched to a gene: 6. The germline CDR1 and CDR2 sequences are DFQATT and SNEGSKA (reference sequence). The CDR3 spells CSARAQTGEYEQYF. CDR3 sequence (DNA): TGCAGTGCTAGAGCCCAGACAGGGGAATACGAGCAGTACTTC.

The V call is TRBV12-3 or TRBV12-4, the J call TRBJ1-1; D gene uncertain. The CDR3 loop spans 13 amino acids. Between the trimmed V and J ends, which lost 6 bases and 7 bases, there was a span of 15 bases. This CDR3 reads CASRPGRLLEAFF. The CDR3 region has the DNA TGTGCCAGCAGACCCGGCAGGCTGCTTGAAGCTTTCTTT.

The V gene is TRBV12-3 or TRBV12-4, the J gene TRBJ2-5, with D perhaps TRBD2 (6 bases). The V and J ends lost 5 bases and 9 bases respectively, with 13 bases between them. The CDR3 totals 12 residues. The DNA for the CDR3 is TGTGCCAGCAGTCGTGGGTGGGAGGCCCAGTACTTC. The encoded protein is CASSRGWEAQYF.

The chain employs TRBV6-5 and TRBJ2-5; perhaps D is TRBD1 or TRBD2 (5 bases each). Germline CDR1 MNHEY, CDR2 SVGAGI. V was pared by 0 bases and J by 9 bases, with 17 bases between. The CDR3 is 15 amino acids. The DNA of the CDR3 is TGTGCCAGCAGTTACTCACGAGGGGCGGTTAAGGCCCAGTACTTC. Translation gives CASSYSRGAVKAQYF.

The sample holds many counts of this clonotype. This sequence joins TRBV9 and TRBJ2-1, with 9 nucleotides matching TRBD2. V gave up 4 bases and J gave up 6 bases; unmatched junction bases: 8. The germline gives CDR1 SGDLS, CDR2 YYNGEE. The CDR3 runs to 15 residues. CDR3 DNA sequence: TGTGCCAGCAGCCGATCCGGGACTAGCCCCAATGAGCAGTTCTTC. This sequence encodes CASSRSGTSPNEQFF.

The chain uses TRBV6-2 or TRBV6-3 and TRBJ2-1, with 8 bases matching TRBD2. The length of the CDR3 is 16 residues. The junction had 12 bases not matched to a gene; V was cut back by 4 bases and J by 7 bases. The germline gives CDR1 MNHEY, CDR2 SVGEGT. The CDR3 loop is CASSSRVSGSGNEQFF. The CDR3 DNA follows: TGTGCCAGCAGTTCCAGAGTGAGCGGGAGTGGAAATGAGCAGTTCTTC.